The 14 T cell receptor beta chains below were found in one sample sequenced in a study of cytomegalovirus exposure and HLA in healthy donors. PCR was performed using 60 Vbeta and 13 Jbeta primers. The protocol was immunoSEQ multiplex PCR, while the TCRdb copy is restricted to in-frame clones and leaves out a portion. The sample data list approximately 100,000 clones. The sample taken for sequencing was PBMCs. The receptors derive from a man aged 45-65 years in good health and CMV-seropositive.

The rearrangement links TRBV27 to TRBJ2-5, with D hard to call. The V end lost 3 bases, the J end lost 1 base, and 12 bases lay between the germline ends. Germline lookup yields CDR1 MNHEY and CDR2 SMNVEV (reference sequence). The CDR3 is 15 amino acids. Written as DNA, the CDR3 is TGTGCCAGCAGTTTGGCGGAGTTCCTCCAAGAGACCCAGTACTTC. Protein product: CASSLAEFLQETQYF.

The chain recombines TRBV11-3 with TRBJ2-5; D is ambiguous. Per the germline V gene, CDR1 is SGHNT and CDR2 is YENEEA. The V end lost 3 bases, the J end lost 5 bases, and 10 bases lay between the germline ends. The CDR3 spans 13 residues. The CDR3 is CASSFGSSETQYF. The CDR3 nucleotides are TGTGCCAGCAGCTTTGGCAGTTCGGAGACCCAGTACTTC.

The CDR3 DNA sequence: TGTGCCAGCTCACTTACAGAAAGTTCCCCTGAAGCTTTCTTT. Protein product: CASSLTESSPEAFF. V and J are TRBV18 and TRBJ1-1, with D uncertain. CDR1 is KGHSH and CDR2 is LQKENI in the germline V gene. The CDR3 length is 14 residues. V lost 4 bases and J lost 6, with 15 bases in between.

This chain uses TRBV30 with TRBJ2-2, with 7 positions matching TRBD2. The V gene end was trimmed by 7 bases and the J gene end by 7 bases; junction bases not matched to a gene: 12. The V gene's germline CDR1 is GTSNPN and CDR2 SVGIG (reference sequence). CDR3 length equals 14 residues. This CDR3 is CAYKAGTLYGELFF. The CDR3 bases are TGTGCCTATAAAGCGGGGACGTTGTACGGGGAGCTGTTTTTT. Supplemented by reference TRBV30 and TRBJ2-2, the full variable domain reads SQTIHQWPATLVQPVGSPLSLECTVEGTSNPNLYWYRQAAGRGLQLLFYSVGIGQISSEVPQNLSASRPQDRQFILSSKKLLLSDSGFYLCAYKAGTLYGELFFGEGSRLTVL.

V usage is TRBV18 and J usage is TRBJ2-3, with D perhaps matching TRBD1 (5 bases). Germline CDR1 is KGHSH and CDR2 is LQKENI. Trimming took 5 bases from V and 3 from J, leaving 15 bases between them. The CDR3 has 15 amino acids. The CDR3 sequence is CASSGGQGSTDTQYF. For the CDR3, the DNA is TGTGCCAGCTCAGGTGGGCAGGGAAGTACAGATACGCAGTATTTT.

This chain connects TRBV4-1 to TRBJ2-7; perhaps TRBD2 as D (6 bases). Germline V gene lookup returns CDR1 MGHRA and CDR2 YSYEKL. Between the trimmed V and J ends, which lost 4 bases and 2 bases, there was a span of 9 bases. The CDR3 contains 13 residues. The CDR3 loop reads CASSRSGAYEQYF. The CDR3 DNA sequence: TGCGCCAGCAGCCGTTCGGGAGCCTACGAGCAGTACTTC.

The CDR3 region has the DNA TGTGCTAGTGGTTTGGTAGCTAGCGGGAGGTTCGGGAATGAGCAGTTCTTC. This gives the protein CASGLVASGRFGNEQFF. The genes are TRBV12-5 and TRBJ2-1; TRBD2 agrees at 11 bases. Per the germline V gene, CDR1 is LGHNT and CDR2 is FRNRAP. CDR3 length: 17 amino acids. Trimming cost V 0 bases and J 7 bases; bases outside gene matches: 8.

The gene calls are TRBV18 and TRBJ1-1; D is unresolved. Trimming pared 3 bases from V and 2 bases from J, leaving 10 bases between. This CDR3 has 14 residues. The germline V gene has CDR1 KGHSH and CDR2 LQKENI. This CDR3 reads CASSPPWSNTEAFF. CDR3 bases: TGTGCCAGCTCACCCCCATGGAGCAACACTGAAGCTTTCTTT.

The chain has TRBV6-1 and TRBJ2-3; D perhaps matches TRBD2 (6 bases). V was trimmed by 4 bases and J by 9 bases, leaving 23 bases between them. Germline V gives CDR1 MNHNS, CDR2 SASEGT. The CDR3 contains 16 residues. DNA of the CDR3: TGTGCCAGCAGTGGTACGGGAGTAGGGTCCTCCCTGACGCAGTATTTT. Residues: CASSGTGVGSSLTQYF.

The chain links TRBV7-8 to TRBJ2-7; 8 bases fit TRBD2. Germline CDR1 reads SGHVS; CDR2 reads FQNEAQ. V shed 5 bases, J shed 7 bases, and the junction held 7 bases outside the gene matches. There are 13 residues in the CDR3. CDR3 in amino acids: CASSGSGSQEQYV. The CDR3 bases are TGTGCCAGCAGCGGGAGCGGGAGTCAAGAGCAGTACGTC.

The chain links TRBV18 to TRBJ1-2; 7 nucleotides line up with TRBD1. The CDR3 loop spans 15 amino acids. Germline V gives CDR1 KGHSH, CDR2 LQKENI. V was clipped by 4 bases and J by 13 bases; unmatched bases: 18. CDR3 bases: TGTGCCAGCTCACAGATGAACTTTTACGGGACAGACCTCACCTTC. This encodes CASSQMNFYGTDLTF.

The gene calls are TRBV4-2 and TRBJ2-7, with D perhaps matching TRBD1 (5 bases). Per germline, CDR1 LGHNA and CDR2 YNFKEQ. Trimming pared 0 bases from V and 5 bases from J, leaving 11 bases between. The CDR3 has 14 residues. CDR3 nucleotides: TGTGCCAGCAGCCAAGACTGGGGCGGCAACGAGCAGTACGTC. It translates to CASSQDWGGNEQYV.

The chain recombines TRBV9 with TRBJ2-1; 7 bases fit TRBD2. CDR3 length: 16 amino acids. Losses at the gene ends were 3 bases for V and 6 bases for J; bases not matched to a gene: 12. The V gene's germline CDR1 is SGDLS and CDR2 YYNGEE. DNA for the CDR3: TGTGCCAGCAGCGGGGGAGGGGTCCAGGAGATCAATGAGCAGTTCTTC. It specifies CASSGGGVQEINEQFF.

This chain links TRBV4-3 with TRBJ1-4; no reliable D call. In germline, CDR1 is LGHNA, CDR2 YSLEER. This CDR3 has 15 amino acids. Trimming cost V 1 base and J 0 bases, with 6 bases left between them. CDR3 DNA: TGCGCCAGCAGCCAAGTTGGAGCAACTAATGAAAAACTGTTTTTT. Residues: CASSQVGATNEKLFF.